These T cell receptor beta chains were read from a single sample in a study of response to subunit inactivated influenza vaccine. TCRdb independently ran MiXCR on the RT-PCR reads; one entry per CDR3 protein. The sample has about 480,000 distinct CDR3 sequences; 10% to 15% are singletons. The starting material was PBMCs from blood, obtained more than 35 days after vaccination. Receptors were obtained from a man aged 50 to 60 who received an inactivated influenza vaccine. Both conserved end residues are part of each CDR3. Each record gives: D gene, V gene, J gene, clone size, CDR3 protein, CDR3 DNA. A D gene is named only where the DNA matches it firmly. Clone size appears in some rows only: once, few, many, or a class for an expanded clone.

D gene: -; V gene: TRBV20-1; J gene: TRBJ2-3; clone size: few; CDR3 protein: CSASSETDTQYF; CDR3 DNA: TGCAGTGCTAGTAGCGAGACAGATACGCAGTATTTT
D gene: TRBD2; V gene: TRBV3-1; J gene: TRBJ2-3; clone size: few; CDR3 protein: CASSLYLAGGNTDTQYF; CDR3 DNA: TGTGCCAGCAGCCTCTACTTAGCGGGAGGGAACACAGATACGCAGTATTTT
D gene: -; V gene: TRBV4-2; J gene: TRBJ1-4; clone size: -; CDR3 protein: CASSQVSGWNEKLFF; CDR3 DNA: TGTGCCAGCAGCCAAGTTTCTGGTTGGAATGAAAAACTGTTTTTT
D gene: TRBD2; V gene: TRBV5-1; J gene: TRBJ2-1; clone size: -; CDR3 protein: CASSLTSGLTYNEQFF; CDR3 DNA: TGCGCCAGCAGCTTGACTAGCGGATTAACCTACAATGAGCAGTTCTTC
D gene: -; V gene: TRBV4-2; J gene: TRBJ2-3; clone size: -; CDR3 protein: CASSQLATSTDTQYF; CDR3 DNA: TGTGCCAGCAGCCAACTAGCGACTAGCACAGATACGCAGTATTTT
D gene: TRBD2; V gene: TRBV20-1; J gene: TRBJ2-1; clone size: -; CDR3 protein: CSARASGRYNEQFF; CDR3 DNA: TGCAGTGCTAGAGCTAGCGGGAGGTACAATGAGCAGTTCTTC
D gene: TRBD1; V gene: TRBV12-3/TRBV12-4; J gene: TRBJ2-7; clone size: few; CDR3 protein: CASSSPDRGIYEQYF; CDR3 DNA: TGTGCCAGCAGTTCCCCGGACAGGGGGATCTACGAGCAGTACTTC
D gene: TRBD2; V gene: TRBV6-5; J gene: TRBJ2-1; clone size: -; CDR3 protein: CASSYSSSGPLAEQFF; CDR3 DNA: TGTGCCAGCAGTTACTCTTCTAGCGGTCCCCTCGCGGAGCAGTTCTTC
D gene: TRBD2; V gene: TRBV5-1; J gene: TRBJ2-1; clone size: many; CDR3 protein: CASSLEASGGSRGNEQFF; CDR3 DNA: TGCGCCAGCAGCTTGGAAGCTAGCGGGGGATCTCGGGGCAATGAGCAGTTCTTC
D gene: TRBD1; V gene: TRBV12-3/TRBV12-4; J gene: TRBJ1-2; clone size: many; CDR3 protein: CASARPGGRSYGYTF; CDR3 DNA: TGTGCCAGCGCCAGGCCAGGGGGCAGGAGCTATGGCTACACCTTC
D gene: -; V gene: TRBV7-2; J gene: TRBJ2-1; clone size: -; CDR3 protein: CASSPQGRLGNEQFF; CDR3 DNA: TGTGCCAGCAGCCCACAGGGTAGGCTCGGCAATGAGCAGTTCTTC
D gene: TRBD2; V gene: TRBV6-2/TRBV6-3; J gene: TRBJ2-1; clone size: few; CDR3 protein: CASRSSGRRNEQFF; CDR3 DNA: TGTGCCAGCAGATCTAGCGGGAGGAGGAATGAGCAGTTCTTC
D gene: TRBD1; V gene: TRBV4-3; J gene: TRBJ2-1; clone size: few; CDR3 protein: CASSQDLGRGYNEQFF; CDR3 DNA: TGCGCCAGCAGCCAAGATTTAGGCAGGGGGTACAATGAGCAGTTCTTC
D gene: -; V gene: TRBV7-9; J gene: TRBJ1-1; clone size: -; CDR3 protein: CASSLYQMNTEAFF; CDR3 DNA: TGTGCCAGCAGCTTATATCAGATGAACACTGAAGCTTTCTTT
D gene: TRBD1; V gene: TRBV11-2; J gene: TRBJ1-1; clone size: many; CDR3 protein: CASSPTGQGSTEAFF; CDR3 DNA: TGTGCCAGCAGCCCAACGGGACAGGGGTCCACTGAAGCTTTCTTT
D gene: TRBD2; V gene: TRBV6-5; J gene: TRBJ2-1; clone size: -; CDR3 protein: CASSYSLAGGRDEQFF; CDR3 DNA: TGTGCCAGCAGTTACTCGCTAGCGGGAGGGCGAGATGAGCAGTTCTTC
D gene: -; V gene: TRBV6-2/TRBV6-3; J gene: TRBJ2-2; clone size: many; CDR3 protein: CASSFHRVTGELFF; CDR3 DNA: TGTGCCAGCAGTTTTCACAGGGTCACCGGGGAGCTGTTTTTT
D gene: TRBD2; V gene: TRBV5-1; J gene: TRBJ2-5; clone size: -; CDR3 protein: CASSPGSSGISTQYF; CDR3 DNA: TGCGCCAGCAGCCCGGGGTCTAGCGGGATTTCGACCCAGTACTTC
D gene: TRBD1; V gene: TRBV9; J gene: TRBJ2-5; clone size: -; CDR3 protein: CASSVGPTGQETQYF; CDR3 DNA: TGTGCCAGCAGCGTAGGCCCGACAGGGCAAGAGACCCAGTACTTC
D gene: -; V gene: TRBV6-2/TRBV6-3; J gene: TRBJ2-1; clone size: -; CDR3 protein: CASSYQGLLINEQLF; CDR3 DNA: TGTGCCAGCAGTTACCAGGGTTTGTTAATCAATGAGCAGCTCTTC
D gene: -; V gene: TRBV4-3; J gene: TRBJ2-1; clone size: -; CDR3 protein: CASSSSSSLLYNEQFF; CDR3 DNA: TGCGCGTCAAGTTCGAGCAGTAGTCTTCTTTACAATGAGCAGTTCTTC
D gene: -; V gene: TRBV29-1; J gene: TRBJ1-4; clone size: few; CDR3 protein: CSALGQPTNEKLFF; CDR3 DNA: TGCAGCGCCTTAGGACAGCCAACTAATGAAAAACTGTTTTTT
D gene: -; V gene: TRBV20-1; J gene: TRBJ2-7; clone size: few; CDR3 protein: CSASPGSGSYEQYF; CDR3 DNA: TGCAGTGCTAGCCCGGGATCGGGGTCCTACGAGCAGTACTTC
D gene: -; V gene: TRBV6-5; J gene: TRBJ2-3; clone size: -; CDR3 protein: CASIPGTTQYF; CDR3 DNA: TGTGCCAGCATCCCCGGGACCACGCAGTATTTT
D gene: -; V gene: TRBV7-8; J gene: TRBJ1-2; clone size: few; CDR3 protein: CASSLVLGAYGYTF; CDR3 DNA: TGTGCCAGCAGCTTAGTTCTGGGCGCCTATGGCTACACCTTC
D gene: TRBD2; V gene: TRBV4-1; J gene: TRBJ2-1; clone size: many; CDR3 protein: CASSQTGTSGSYNEQFF; CDR3 DNA: TGCGCCAGCAGCCAAACTGGGACTAGCGGCTCCTACAATGAGCAGTTCTTC
D gene: -; V gene: TRBV28; J gene: TRBJ2-2; clone size: few; CDR3 protein: CASCETNTGELFF; CDR3 DNA: TGTGCCAGCTGTGAAACGAACACCGGGGAGCTGTTTTTT
D gene: TRBD1; V gene: TRBV24-1; J gene: TRBJ2-1; clone size: few; CDR3 protein: CATSTTLTGGAGNEQFF; CDR3 DNA: TGTGCCACCAGTACTACCCTTACAGGGGGCGCGGGGAATGAGCAGTTCTTC
D gene: -; V gene: TRBV29-1; J gene: TRBJ1-2; clone size: many; CDR3 protein: CSAQGRFSDGYTF; CDR3 DNA: TGCAGCGCACAGGGCCGCTTCAGCGATGGCTACACCTTC
D gene: TRBD2; V gene: TRBV14; J gene: TRBJ2-7; clone size: few; CDR3 protein: CASSQGKSGTSSEQYF; CDR3 DNA: TGTGCCAGCAGCCAGGGGAAAAGCGGGACCTCCAGCGAGCAGTACTTC
D gene: TRBD2; V gene: TRBV20-1; J gene: TRBJ2-7; clone size: few; CDR3 protein: CSARDSADPGLAGHAYEQYF; CDR3 DNA: TGCAGTGCTAGAGATTCGGCCGATCCGGGACTAGCGGGTCATGCCTACGAGCAGTACTTC
D gene: -; V gene: TRBV5-1; J gene: TRBJ2-3; clone size: many; CDR3 protein: CASSLDGDTQYF; CDR3 DNA: TGCGCCAGCAGCTTGGACGGGGATACGCAGTATTTT
D gene: -; V gene: TRBV27; J gene: TRBJ2-7; clone size: -; CDR3 protein: CASSLSLLGSSYEQYF; CDR3 DNA: TGTGCCAGCAGTTTATCGTTGCTGGGAAGCTCCTACGAGCAGTACTTC
D gene: TRBD2; V gene: TRBV29-1; J gene: TRBJ2-3; clone size: few; CDR3 protein: CSVAGTSGGYTDTQYF; CDR3 DNA: TGCAGCGTAGCCGGGACTAGCGGGGGGTACACAGATACGCAGTATTTT
D gene: TRBD2; V gene: TRBV10-3; J gene: TRBJ2-2; clone size: few; CDR3 protein: CATSGGANGELFF; CDR3 DNA: TGTGCCACTTCGGGGGGGGCCAACGGGGAGCTGTTTTTT
D gene: -; V gene: TRBV7-2; J gene: TRBJ1-3; clone size: few; CDR3 protein: CASSPSISGNTIYF; CDR3 DNA: TGTGCCAGCAGCCCGTCAATATCTGGAAACACCATATATTTT
D gene: TRBD1; V gene: TRBV5-5; J gene: TRBJ1-2; clone size: many; CDR3 protein: CASSLGTGKRCTF; CDR3 DNA: TGTGCCAGCAGCTTGGGGACAGGGAAACGTTGCACCTTC
D gene: TRBD1; V gene: TRBV10-3; J gene: TRBJ1-1; clone size: -; CDR3 protein: CAISESTGGNTEAFF; CDR3 DNA: TGTGCCATCAGTGAGTCGACAGGGGGGAACACTGAAGCTTTCTTT
D gene: -; V gene: TRBV7-8; J gene: TRBJ2-1; clone size: few; CDR3 protein: CASNPSGGRPYNEQFF; CDR3 DNA: TGTGCCAGCAACCCGAGTGGGGGTAGGCCCTACAATGAGCAGTTCTTC
D gene: -; V gene: TRBV5-1; J gene: TRBJ2-7; clone size: many; CDR3 protein: CASSLKGSYEQYF; CDR3 DNA: TGCGCCAGCAGCTTGAAGGGCTCCTACGAGCAGTACTTC
D gene: TRBD1; V gene: TRBV7-2; J gene: TRBJ1-1; clone size: -; CDR3 protein: CASSLAPGGRTEAFF; CDR3 DNA: TGTGCCAGCAGCTTAGCCCCAGGGGGACGGACTGAAGCTTTCTTT
D gene: -; V gene: TRBV12-3/TRBV12-4; J gene: TRBJ2-3; clone size: -; CDR3 protein: CASRGGPGSGDTQYF; CDR3 DNA: TGTGCCAGCAGGGGAGGCCCAGGGTCCGGGGATACGCAGTATTTT
D gene: TRBD2; V gene: TRBV6-1; J gene: TRBJ2-5; clone size: few; CDR3 protein: CASSVLAGGGETQYF; CDR3 DNA: TGTGCCAGCAGTGTGTTAGCGGGGGGTGGGGAGACCCAGTACTTC